This T cell receptor beta chain comes out of a study of control samples from healthy donors and cancer patients. Assay: immunoSEQ multiplex PCR; the TCRdb copy retains only in-frame clones and omits some. The sample carries about 170,000 clones, about 90% recorded once. V dropped 4 bases and J dropped 6 bases, with 13 bases sitting between them. This CDR3 spans 14 amino acids. Germline V lookup: CDR1 SGHDT, CDR2 YYEEEE. The chain has TRBV5-6 and TRBJ1-4; unclear D gene. The receptor was derived from a man under 40 in good health. The sequencing input was blood. The CDR3 DNA follows: TGTGCCAGCAGCAAGGGTTGGGGAGATGAAAAACTGTTTTTT. Its protein product is CASSKGWGDEKLFF.